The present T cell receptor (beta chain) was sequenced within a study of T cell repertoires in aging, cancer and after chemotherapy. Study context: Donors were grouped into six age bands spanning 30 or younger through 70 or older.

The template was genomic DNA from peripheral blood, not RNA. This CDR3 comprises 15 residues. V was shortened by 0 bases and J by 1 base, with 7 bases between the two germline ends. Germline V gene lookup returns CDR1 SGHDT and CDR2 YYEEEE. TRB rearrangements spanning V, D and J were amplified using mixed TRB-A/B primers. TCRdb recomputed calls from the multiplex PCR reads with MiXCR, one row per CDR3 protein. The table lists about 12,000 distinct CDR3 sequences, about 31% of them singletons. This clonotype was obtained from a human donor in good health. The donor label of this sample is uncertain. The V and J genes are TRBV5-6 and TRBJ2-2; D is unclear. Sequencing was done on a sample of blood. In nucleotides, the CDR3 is TGTGCCAGCAGCTTGGGTCAGCAGAACACCGGGGAGCTGTTTTTT. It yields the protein CASSLGQQNTGELFF.